This paragraph covers one TCR beta chain sequence. Trimming pared 2 bases from V and 5 bases from J, leaving 13 bases between. The length of the CDR3 is 14 residues. CDR1 is MNHEY and CDR2 is SMNVEV in the germline V gene (reference sequence). Data came from immunoSEQ multiplex PCR; TCRdb stores just in-frame clones and leaves some out. This sample yields 80,000 or so clones, of which roughly nine tenths are seen a single time; roughly 8.6% belongs to the top ten. This sample was taken from a study of OX40 agonist ivuxolimab in advanced cancers. The rearrangement joins TRBV27 to TRBJ2-7, with D possibly TRBD2 on 6 matching bases. Sequences were derived from CD4+ or CD8+ T cells sorted from blood, sampled in a trial of the OX40 agonist ivuxolimab. The source is an adult with an advanced solid tumor such as melanoma, head and neck, liver or kidney cancer. This CDR3 reads CASSLNGGRNEQYF. The CDR3 nucleotides read TGTGCCAGCAGTTTAAATGGGGGGAGAAACGAGCAGTACTTC.